This T cell receptor (beta chain) was recovered during a study of control samples from healthy donors and cancer patients. The CDR3 is 19 amino acids. Trimming removed 1 base from V and 2 bases from J; junction bases left unmatched: 17. Germline V lookup: CDR1 GTSNPN, CDR2 SVGIG (reference sequence). Sequenced by immunoSEQ multiplex PCR; TCRdb stores in-frame clones only, minus some. Of about 80,000 clones in the sample, roughly 91% are singletons; the top ten hold 4.5% to 7%. The chain is built from TRBV30 and TRBJ1-5; 7 bases agree with TRBD1. The sample taken for sequencing was blood. This TCR derives from a man aged 50 to 60 in good health. CDR3 sequence (DNA): TGTGCCTGGAGTGGGGGAGCGACAGGGAGGAATACTGGCAATCAGCCCCAGCATTTT. Its translation is CAWSGGATGRNTGNQPQHF.